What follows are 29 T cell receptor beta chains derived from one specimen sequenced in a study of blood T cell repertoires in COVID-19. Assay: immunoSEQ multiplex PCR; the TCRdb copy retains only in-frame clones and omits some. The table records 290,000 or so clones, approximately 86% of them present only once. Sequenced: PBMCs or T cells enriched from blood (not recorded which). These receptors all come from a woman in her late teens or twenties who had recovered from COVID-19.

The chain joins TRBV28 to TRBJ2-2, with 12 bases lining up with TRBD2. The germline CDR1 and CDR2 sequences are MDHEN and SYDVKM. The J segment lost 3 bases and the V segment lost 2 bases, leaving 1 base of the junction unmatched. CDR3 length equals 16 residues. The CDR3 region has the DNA TGTGCCAGCAGTTTAGGACTAGCGGGGCACACCGGGGAGCTGTTTTTT. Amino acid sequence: CASSLGLAGHTGELFF.

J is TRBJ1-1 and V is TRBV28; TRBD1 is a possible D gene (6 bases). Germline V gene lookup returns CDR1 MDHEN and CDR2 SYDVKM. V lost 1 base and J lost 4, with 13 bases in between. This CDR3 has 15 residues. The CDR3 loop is CASSLLGGGGTEAFF. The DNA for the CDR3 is TGTGCCAGCAGTTTATTGGGGGGCGGGGGCACTGAAGCTTTCTTT.

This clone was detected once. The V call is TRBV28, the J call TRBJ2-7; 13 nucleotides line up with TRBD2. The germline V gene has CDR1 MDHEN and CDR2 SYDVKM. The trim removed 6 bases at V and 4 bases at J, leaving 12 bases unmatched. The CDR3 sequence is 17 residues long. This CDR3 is CASRIGTSGEPGYEQYF. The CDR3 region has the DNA TGTGCCAGCAGAATCGGGACTAGCGGGGAACCGGGATACGAGCAGTACTTC. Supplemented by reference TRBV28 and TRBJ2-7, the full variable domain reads DVKVTQSSRYLVKRTGEKVFLECVQDMDHENMFWYRQDPGLGLRLIYFSYDVKMKEKGDIPEGYSVSREKKERFSLILESASTNQTSMYLCASRIGTSGEPGYEQYFGPGTRLTVT.

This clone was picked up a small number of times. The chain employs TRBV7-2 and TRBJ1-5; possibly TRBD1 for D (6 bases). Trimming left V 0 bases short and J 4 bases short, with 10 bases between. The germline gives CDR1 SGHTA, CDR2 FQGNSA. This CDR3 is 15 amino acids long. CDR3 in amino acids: CASSLAGHTNQPQHF. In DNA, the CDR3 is TGTGCCAGCAGCTTAGCGGGACACACTAATCAGCCCCAGCATTTT.

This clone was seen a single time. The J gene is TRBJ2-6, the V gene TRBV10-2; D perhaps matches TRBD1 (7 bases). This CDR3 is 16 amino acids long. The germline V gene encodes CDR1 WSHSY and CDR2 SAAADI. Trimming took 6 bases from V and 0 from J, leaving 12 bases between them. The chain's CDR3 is CASSGQGGSGANVLTF. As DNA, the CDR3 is TGCGCCAGCAGCGGGCAGGGGGGCTCTGGGGCCAACGTCCTGACTTTC.

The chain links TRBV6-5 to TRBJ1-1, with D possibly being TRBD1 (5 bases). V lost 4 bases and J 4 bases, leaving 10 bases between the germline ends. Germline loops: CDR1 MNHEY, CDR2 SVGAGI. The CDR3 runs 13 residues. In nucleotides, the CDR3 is TGTGCCAGCAGTTTATCTAGGGGCACTGAAGCTTTCTTT. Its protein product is CASSLSRGTEAFF.

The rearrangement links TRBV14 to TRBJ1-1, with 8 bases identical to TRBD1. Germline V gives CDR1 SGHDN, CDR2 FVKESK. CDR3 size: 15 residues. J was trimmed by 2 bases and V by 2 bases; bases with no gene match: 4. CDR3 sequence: CASSQMTGVNTEAFF. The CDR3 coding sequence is TGTGCCAGCAGCCAAATGACAGGGGTAAACACTGAAGCTTTCTTT.

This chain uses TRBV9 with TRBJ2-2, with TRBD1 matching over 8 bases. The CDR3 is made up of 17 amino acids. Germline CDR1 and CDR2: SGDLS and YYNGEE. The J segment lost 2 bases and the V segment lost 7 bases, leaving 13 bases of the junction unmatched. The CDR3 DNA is TGTGCCAGCGGTCGGTTCCGGCAGGGGGCAAACACCGGGGAGCTGTTTTTT. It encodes CASGRFRQGANTGELFF. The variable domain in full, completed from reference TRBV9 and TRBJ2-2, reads DSGVTQTPKHLITATGQRVTLRCSPRSGDLSVYWYQQSLDQGLQFLIQYYNGEERAKGNILERFSAQQFPDLHSELNLSSLELGDSALYFCASGRFRQGANTGELFFGEGSRLTVL.

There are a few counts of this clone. The CDR3 region has the DNA TGCGCCAGCAGCCAAGATACAGGCTACACCTTC. It is translated as CASSQDTGYTF. The gene calls are TRBV4-1 and TRBJ1-2; D is unresolved. The germline V and J ends were trimmed by 0 bases and 8 bases, with 4 bases remaining between them. CDR3 length: 11 residues. Germline V lookup: CDR1 MGHRA, CDR2 YSYEKL.

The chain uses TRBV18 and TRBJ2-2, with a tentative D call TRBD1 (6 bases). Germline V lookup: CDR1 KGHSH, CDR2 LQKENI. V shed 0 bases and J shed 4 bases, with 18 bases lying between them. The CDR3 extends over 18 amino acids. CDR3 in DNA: TGTGCCAGCTCACCACCGAGACTGGACAGCATTACCACCGGGGAGCTGTTTTTT. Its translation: CASSPPRLDSITTGELFF.

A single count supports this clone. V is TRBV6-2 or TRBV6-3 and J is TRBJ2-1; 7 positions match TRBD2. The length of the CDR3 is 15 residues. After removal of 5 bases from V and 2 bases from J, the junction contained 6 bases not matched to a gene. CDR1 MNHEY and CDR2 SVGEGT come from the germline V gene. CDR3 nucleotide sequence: TGTGCCAGCAGTCCCCGAAGCGGGACCTACAATGAGCAGTTCTTC. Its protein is CASSPRSGTYNEQFF.

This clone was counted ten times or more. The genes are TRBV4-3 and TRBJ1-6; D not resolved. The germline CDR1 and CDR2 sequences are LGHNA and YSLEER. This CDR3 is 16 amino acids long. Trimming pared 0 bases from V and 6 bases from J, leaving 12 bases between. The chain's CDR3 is CASSQDLTLVNSPLHF. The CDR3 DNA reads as TGCGCCAGCAGCCAAGACCTCACCTTAGTTAATTCACCCCTCCACTTT.

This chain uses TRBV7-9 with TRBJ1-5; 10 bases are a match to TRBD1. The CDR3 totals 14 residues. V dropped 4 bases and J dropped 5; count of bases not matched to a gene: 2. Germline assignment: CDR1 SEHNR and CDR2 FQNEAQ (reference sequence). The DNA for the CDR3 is TGTGCCAGCAGCTGGGGGACAGGGGATCAGCCCCAGCATTTT. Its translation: CASSWGTGDQPQHF.

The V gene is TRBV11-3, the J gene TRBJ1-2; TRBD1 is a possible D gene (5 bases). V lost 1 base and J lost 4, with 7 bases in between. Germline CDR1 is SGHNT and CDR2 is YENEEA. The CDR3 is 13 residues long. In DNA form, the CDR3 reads TGTGCCAGCAGCTTAGGGACATTCTATGGCTACACCTTC. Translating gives CASSLGTFYGYTF. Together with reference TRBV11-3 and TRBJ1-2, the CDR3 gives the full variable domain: EAGVVQSPRYKIIEKKQPVAFWCNPISGHNTLYWYLQNLGQGPELLIRYENEEAVDDSQLPKDRFSAERLKGVDSTLKIQPAELGDSAVYLCASSLGTFYGYTFGSGTRLTVV.

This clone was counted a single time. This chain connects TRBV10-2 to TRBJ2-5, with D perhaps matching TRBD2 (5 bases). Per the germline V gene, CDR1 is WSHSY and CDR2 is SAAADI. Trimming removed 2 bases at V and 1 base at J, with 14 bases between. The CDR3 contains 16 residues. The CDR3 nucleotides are TGCGCCAGCAGTGAGGCGGGCTGGAACGGCCAAGAGACCCAGTACTTC. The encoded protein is CASSEAGWNGQETQYF.

The CDR3 loop reads CASSPDMNEQYF. CDR3 in DNA: TGTGCCAGCAGCCCGGACATGAACGAGCAGTACTTC. The chain links TRBV5-4 to TRBJ2-7, with D perhaps TRBD1 (5 bases). CDR1 and CDR2 (germline): SGHNT, YYREEE (reference sequence). This CDR3 has 12 amino acids. The ends were cut back, 4 bases at V and 5 bases at J, with 10 bases in the middle.

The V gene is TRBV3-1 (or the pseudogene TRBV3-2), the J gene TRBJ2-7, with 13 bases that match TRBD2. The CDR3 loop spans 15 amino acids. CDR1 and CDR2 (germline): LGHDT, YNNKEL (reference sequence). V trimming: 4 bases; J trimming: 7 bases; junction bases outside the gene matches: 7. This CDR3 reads CASSLWTSGRGEQYF. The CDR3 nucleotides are TGTGCCAGCAGCCTTTGGACTAGCGGGAGAGGAGAGCAGTACTTC.

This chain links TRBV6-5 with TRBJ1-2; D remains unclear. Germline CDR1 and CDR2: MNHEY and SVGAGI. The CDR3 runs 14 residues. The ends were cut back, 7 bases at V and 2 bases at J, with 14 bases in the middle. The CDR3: CASINLSGNYGYTF. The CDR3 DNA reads TGTGCCAGCATTAACCTATCAGGCAACTATGGCTACACCTTC.

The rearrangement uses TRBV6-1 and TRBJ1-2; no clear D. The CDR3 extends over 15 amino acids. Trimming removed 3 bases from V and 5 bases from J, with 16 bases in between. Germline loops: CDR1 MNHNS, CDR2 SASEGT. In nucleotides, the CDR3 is TGTGCCAGCAGTGATCGGTTCCAAAACGGGTATGGCTACACCTTC. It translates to CASSDRFQNGYGYTF.

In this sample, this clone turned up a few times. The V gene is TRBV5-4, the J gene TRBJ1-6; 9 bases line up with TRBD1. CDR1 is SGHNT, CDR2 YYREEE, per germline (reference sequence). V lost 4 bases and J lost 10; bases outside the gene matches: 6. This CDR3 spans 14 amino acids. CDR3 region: CASSPDRGGSPLHF. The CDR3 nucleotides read TGTGCCAGCAGCCCGGACAGGGGAGGGTCACCCCTCCACTTT.

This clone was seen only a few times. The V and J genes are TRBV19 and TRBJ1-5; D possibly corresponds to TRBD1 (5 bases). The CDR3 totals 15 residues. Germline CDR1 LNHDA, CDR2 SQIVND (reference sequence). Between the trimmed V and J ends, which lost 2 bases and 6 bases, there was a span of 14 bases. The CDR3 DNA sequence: TGTGCCAGTAGTATAAGGGACGGGGAGGGTCAGCCCCAGCATTTT. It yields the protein CASSIRDGEGQPQHF.

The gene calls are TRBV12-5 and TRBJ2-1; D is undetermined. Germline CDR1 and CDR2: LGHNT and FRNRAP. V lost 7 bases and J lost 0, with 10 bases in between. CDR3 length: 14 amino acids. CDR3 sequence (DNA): TGTGCTAGTGTCCTCCGGAGCTCCTACAATGAGCAGTTCTTC. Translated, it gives CASVLRSSYNEQFF.

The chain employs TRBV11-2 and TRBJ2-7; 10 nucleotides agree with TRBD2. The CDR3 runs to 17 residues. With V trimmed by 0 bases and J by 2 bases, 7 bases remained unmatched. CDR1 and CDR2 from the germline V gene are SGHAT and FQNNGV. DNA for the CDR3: TGTGCCAGCAGCTTAGATAGCCTAGCGGGGGCCCCCTACGAGCAGTACTTC. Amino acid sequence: CASSLDSLAGAPYEQYF.

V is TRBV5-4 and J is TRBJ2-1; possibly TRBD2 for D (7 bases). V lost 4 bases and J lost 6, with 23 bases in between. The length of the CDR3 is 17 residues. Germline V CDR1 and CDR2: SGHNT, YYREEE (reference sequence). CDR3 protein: CASSPPLGGGPSNEQFF. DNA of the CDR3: TGTGCCAGCAGCCCTCCCCTTGGGGGGGGGCCATCCAATGAGCAGTTCTTC.

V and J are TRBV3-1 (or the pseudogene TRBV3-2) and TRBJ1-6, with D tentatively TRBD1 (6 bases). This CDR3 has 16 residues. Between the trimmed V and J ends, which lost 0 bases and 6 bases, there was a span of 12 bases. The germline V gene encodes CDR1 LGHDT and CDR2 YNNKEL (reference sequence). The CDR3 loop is CASSQERRQVNSPLHF. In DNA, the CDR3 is TGTGCCAGCAGCCAAGAACGAAGACAGGTTAATTCACCCCTCCACTTT.

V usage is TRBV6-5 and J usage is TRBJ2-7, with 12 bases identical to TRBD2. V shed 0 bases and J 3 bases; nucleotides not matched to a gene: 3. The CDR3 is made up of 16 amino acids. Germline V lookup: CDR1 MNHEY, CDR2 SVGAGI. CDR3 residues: CASSYSRTSGIYEQYF. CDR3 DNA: TGTGCCAGCAGTTACTCCAGGACTAGCGGGATCTACGAGCAGTACTTC.

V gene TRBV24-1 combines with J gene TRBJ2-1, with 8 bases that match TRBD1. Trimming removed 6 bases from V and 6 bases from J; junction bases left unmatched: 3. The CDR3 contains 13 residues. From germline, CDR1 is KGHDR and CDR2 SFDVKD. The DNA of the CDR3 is TGTGCCACCAGTTTACAGGGGGTCAATGAGCAGTTCTTC. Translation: CATSLQGVNEQFF.

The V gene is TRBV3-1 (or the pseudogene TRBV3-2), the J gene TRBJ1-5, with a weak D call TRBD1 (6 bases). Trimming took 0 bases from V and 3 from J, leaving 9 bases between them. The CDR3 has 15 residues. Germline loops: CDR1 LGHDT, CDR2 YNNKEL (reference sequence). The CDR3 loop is CASSQEQGPNQPQHF. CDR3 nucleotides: TGTGCCAGCAGCCAAGAACAGGGCCCCAATCAGCCCCAGCATTTT.

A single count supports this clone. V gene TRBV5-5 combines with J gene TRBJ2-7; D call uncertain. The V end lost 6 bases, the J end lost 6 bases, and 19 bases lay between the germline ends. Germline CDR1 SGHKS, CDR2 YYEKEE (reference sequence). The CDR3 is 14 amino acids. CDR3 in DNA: TGTGCCAGCACCACATACGAATTTATGTCCGAGCAGTACTTC. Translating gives CASTTYEFMSEQYF.